This T cell receptor beta chain was sequenced for a study of blood T cell repertoires in COVID-19. Some clones are missing from TCRdb's copy, which holds only in-frame ones; the method was immunoSEQ multiplex PCR. The sample yields about 68,000 clones, about 93% seen once. The source material was peripheral blood. The sequence was obtained from a human donor in a cohort sampled during active COVID-19.

The CDR3 loop is CASGTGTESFYEQYF. CDR3 nucleotides: TGCGCCAGCGGAACCGGGACAGAAAGTTTCTACGAGCAGTACTTC. V usage is TRBV5-1 and J usage is TRBJ2-7, with TRBD1 matching 7 bases. V lost 7 bases to trimming and J lost 3 bases; unmatched junction nucleotides: 13. The CDR3 is 15 amino acids. In germline, CDR1 is SGHRS, CDR2 YFSETQ. The variable domain in full, completed from reference TRBV5-1 and TRBJ2-7, reads KAGVTQTPRYLIKTRGQQVTLSCSPISGHRSVSWYQQTPGQGLQFLFEYFSETQRNKGNFPGRFSGRQFSNSRSEMNVSTLELGDSALYLCASGTGTESFYEQYFGPGTRLTVT.